This entry concerns a single T cell receptor (beta chain). Its specific antigen is unknown. Base quality data are lacking; no much larger clone is found one base away. The sample originates from a study of T cell changes during pregnancy in multiple sclerosis (dated by TCRdb to between 2018 and 2021). Concerning the study at large: Changes in the T cell repertoire over the course of pregnancy were examined in this study in women with multiple sclerosis.

Library prep was done by the immunoSEQ multiplex PCR assay. Entries here come from immuneACCESS through TCRdb and include only in-frame sequences with V and J called. Some clones fail to appear in such tables; in the studies checked, an unresolved V gene covers under half of the shortfall, and the cause of the remainder is unknown. The sample has roughly 80,000 clones on record, roughly 93% of them singletons. The biggest ten clones account for more than 1% of the sample. The TCR comes from a female donor with multiple sclerosis, enrolled in a pregnancy study. Sequenced here: peripheral blood, sampled in the first trimester of pregnancy.

This receptor has the CDR3 CASSSPRGVVNQPQHF. The DNA is TGTGCCAGCAGCTCACCCCGGGGTGTTGTCAATCAGCCCCAGCATTTT. The chain joins TRBV28 to TRBJ1-5; there is no confident call for the D gene. The CDR3 contains 16 residues, cysteine and phenylalanine counted. The DNA shown is the 48-base CDR3, in frame from base 1. V gives up 6 bases and J gives up 3 bases, and the segment between their germline ends measures 18 bases. CDR1 and CDR2 are drawn from the germline V gene: MDHEN, SYDVKM.